The T cell receptor (beta chain) described here comes from a study of blood T cell repertoires in COVID-19. On the study more broadly: PBMCs, B-cell-depleted T cells, or T cells were the source of the cDNA or gDNA that made up the material.

TCRdb's copy holds only in-frame clones and misses some; the assay was immunoSEQ multiplex PCR. The sample gives around 120,000 clones, more than 65% of which show up once; more than 20% is in the top ten. This receptor was identified in a human donor in a cohort sampled during active COVID-19. Sequencing was carried out using peripheral blood.

The CDR3 DNA reads TGTGCCAGCAGTGAACAGGATCGCTATGGCTACACCTTC. Translating gives CASSEQDRYGYTF. This rearrangement joins TRBV6-1 to TRBJ1-2; unclear D gene. Germline lookup yields CDR1 MNHNS and CDR2 SASEGT. The ends were cut back, 2 bases at V and 4 bases at J, with 8 bases in the middle. The CDR3 loop spans 13 amino acids.